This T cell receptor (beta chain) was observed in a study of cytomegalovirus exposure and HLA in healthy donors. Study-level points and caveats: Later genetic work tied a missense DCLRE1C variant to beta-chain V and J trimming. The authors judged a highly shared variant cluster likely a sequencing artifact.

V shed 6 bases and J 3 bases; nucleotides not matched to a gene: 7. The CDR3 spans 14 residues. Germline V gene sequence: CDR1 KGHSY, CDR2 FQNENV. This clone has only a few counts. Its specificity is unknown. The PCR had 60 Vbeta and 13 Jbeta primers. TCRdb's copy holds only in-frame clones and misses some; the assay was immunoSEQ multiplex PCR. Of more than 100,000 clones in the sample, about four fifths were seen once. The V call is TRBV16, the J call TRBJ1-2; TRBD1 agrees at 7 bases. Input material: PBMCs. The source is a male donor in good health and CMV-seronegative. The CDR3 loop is CASSLGTAHYGYTF. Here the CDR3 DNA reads TGTGCCAGCAGTCTAGGGACAGCACACTATGGCTACACCTTC.